This TCR beta chain comes out of a study of CD8 T cells in Susac syndrome. In blood CD8+ and CD4+ T cells, TCR beta underwent sequencing. Those who served as multiple sclerosis controls were treatment-naive patients with stable or active relapsing-remitting disease. Reverse transcription of roughly 0.45 to 1 ug RNA used random hexamers. Using its own MiXCR run on the immunoSEQ multiplex PCR reads, TCRdb lists one record per CDR3 protein. The sample yields a few hundred thousand distinct CDR3 sequences, 95% seen once. Study conclusions and caveats: TCR sequencing and HLA analysis covered a relatively small number of individuals.

The germline CDR1 and CDR2 sequences are MGHDK and SYGVNS. The CDR3 is 16 residues long, counting both termini. Worth noting for this clonotype: As yet, its antigen is unknown. The DNA is omitted, as the CDR3 cannot be located on it reliably, and the CDR3 follows TCRdb's listing.

The sequence was collected from a human donor with multiple sclerosis. Sequencing used CD4+ T cells from PBMCs. The genes are TRBV25-1 and TRBJ2-7; the table's D call, TRBD1, was not checked against the DNA. CDR3 sequence: CASSLRDTFGSYEQYF.